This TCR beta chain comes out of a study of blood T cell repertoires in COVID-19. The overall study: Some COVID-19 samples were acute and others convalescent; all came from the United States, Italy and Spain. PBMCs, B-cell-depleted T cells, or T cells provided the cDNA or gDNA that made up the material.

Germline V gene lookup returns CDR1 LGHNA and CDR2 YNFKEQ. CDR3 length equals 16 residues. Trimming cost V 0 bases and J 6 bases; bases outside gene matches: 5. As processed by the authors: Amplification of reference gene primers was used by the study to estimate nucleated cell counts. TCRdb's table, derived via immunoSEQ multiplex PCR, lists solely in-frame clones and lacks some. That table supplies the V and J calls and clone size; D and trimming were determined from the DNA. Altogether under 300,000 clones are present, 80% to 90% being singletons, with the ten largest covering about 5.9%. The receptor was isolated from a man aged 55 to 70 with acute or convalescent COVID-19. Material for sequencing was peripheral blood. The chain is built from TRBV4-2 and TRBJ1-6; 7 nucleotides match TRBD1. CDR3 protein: CASSQDLGTVNSPLHF. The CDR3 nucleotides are TGTGCCAGCAGCCAAGATCTAGGGACAGTTAATTCACCCCTCCACTTT.